This entry describes one T cell receptor beta chain. The target antigen is unknown. This sample stems from a study of shared clonotypes between healthy human individuals. Whole-study results and caveats: Among non-shared clonotypes, generation probabilities were lower than among those shared by all four donors.

The V gene end was trimmed by 3 bases and the J gene end by 6 bases; junction bases not matched to a gene: 9. This CDR3 has 15 amino acids. Per the germline V gene, CDR1 is SGHRS and CDR2 is YFSETQ. Sequenced by immunoSEQ multiplex PCR; TCRdb stores in-frame clones only, minus some. The profile shows millions of clones, 85% to 95% of them singletons. The sample comprised naive CD4+ T cells sorted from blood. Subset defined: CD45RA+ positively selected. The TCR was taken from a man aged 18 to 29 in good health. This sequence joins TRBV5-1 and TRBJ2-7, with TRBD1 matching 10 bases. As DNA, the CDR3 is TGCGCCAGCAGCTCCACCCCGGGACAGGGGACCGAGCAGTACTTC. It codes for CASSSTPGQGTEQYF.